The 29 T cell receptor beta chains presented below share a single source sample, sequenced in a study of Tregs in tolerant kidney transplant recipients. Profiling relied on immunoSEQ multiplex PCR, and the TCRdb table lists in-frame clones only, not all of them. The sample totals roughly 23,000 clones; its top ten clones hold around 4%. Mixed chimerism was transient after nonmyeloablative marrow transplants from related graft donors. This material consisted of CD4+ T cells from blood (PBMCs), taken 6 months after the transplant. Every receptor here comes from a human patient who received a combined kidney and bone marrow transplant. Some T cells may originate from the graft donor.

Considering frequency, this clone is medium-sized. The CDR3 is cut off 3 residues early in the read; its end comes from the germline J gene. The chain combines TRBV7-7 with TRBJ2-1; no clear D gene. From germline, CDR1 is SSHAT and CDR2 FNYEAQ (reference sequence). V lost 5 bases to trimming and J lost 9 bases, with 11 bases between them. The CDR3 runs 12 residues. The CDR3 loop reads CASSPRLGEQFF. The part of the CDR3 DNA that was read is TGTGCCAGCAGCCCCAGACTGGGTGAG.

On this clone: The read comes to an end 3 residues before the CDR3 does, leaving the germline J gene to fill in the end. The chain links TRBV7-9 to TRBJ2-7; D possibly corresponds to TRBD1 (6 bases). Trimming took off 1 base at V and 5 bases at J, with 15 bases between the two ends. Germline loops: CDR1 SEHNR, CDR2 FQNEAQ (reference sequence). The CDR3 is 15 amino acids. CDR3 bases read: TGTGCCAGCAGCTTAGTGGAGACAGGCTTAAACGAG. Protein: CASSLVETGLNE. The complete CDR3 reads CASSLVETGLNEQYF.

The CDR3 spells CASTDTYSNQPQHF. CDR3 DNA, as far as it was read: TGTGCCAGCACGGACACCTATAGCAATCAGCCC. The chain combines TRBV2 with TRBJ1-5; possibly TRBD1 for D (5 bases). The CDR3 goes on 3 residues after the read ends, and that part is filled in from the germline J gene. V was cut by 7 bases and J by 0 bases, with 10 bases left in between. Germline assignment: CDR1 SNHLY and CDR2 FYNNEI. The CDR3 sequence is 14 residues long. The full variable domain, completed using reference TRBV2 and TRBJ1-5, is EPEVTQTPSHQVTQMGQEVILRCVPISNHLYFYWYRQILGQKVEFLVSFYNNEISEKSEIFDDQFSVERPDGSNFTLKIRSTKLEDSAMYFCASTDTYSNQPQHFGDGTRLSIL.

A note on this clone: The read is 3 residues too short to cover the CDR3 end, so that end is filled in from the germline J gene. This chain links TRBV23-1 with TRBJ2-6; D tentatively fits TRBD1 or TRBD2 (6 bases each). TRBV23-1 is an ORF, and what it does is uncertain. V dropped 3 bases and J dropped 7 bases, with 28 bases sitting between them. This CDR3 is 20 amino acids long. The CDR3: CASSHRGTRDLRVGANVLTF. The sequenced part of the CDR3 DNA is TGCGCCAGCAGTCACCGCGGGACAAGGGACCTACGTGTAGGAGCCAACGTC.

Points on this clone: The read ends 3 residues early relative to the CDR3; the germline J gene fills the gap. The chain couples TRBV6-1 to TRBJ1-1; 7 nucleotides line up with TRBD1. The junction had 6 bases not matched to a gene; V was cut back by 2 bases and J by 3 bases. Germline CDR1 MNHNS, CDR2 SASEGT. This CDR3 is built from 15 residues. The sequenced CDR3 bases are TGTGCCAGCAGTGAACCGTCAGGGGGTCACACTGAA. Protein sequence: CASSEPSGGHTE. The complete CDR3 protein is CASSEPSGGHTEAFF.

A word on this clone: With the read ending 3 residues before the CDR3 end, the germline J gene is used to fill in that end. The chain links TRBV11-2 to TRBJ2-7; 9 bases are a match to TRBD2. Germline CDR1 SGHAT, CDR2 FQNNGV. CDR3 size: 14 residues. The V segment lost 3 bases and the J segment 2 bases; nucleotides outside the gene matches: 2. The CDR3 DNA, read in part, is TGTGCCAGCAGCTTGCTAGCGGGGCCCTACGAG. It encodes CASSLLAGPYE. The entire CDR3 sequence reads CASSLLAGPYEQYF. The full variable domain, in which reference TRBV11-2 and TRBJ2-7 provide the parts outside the CDR3, is EAGVAQSPRYKIIEKRQSVAFWCNPISGHATLYWYQQILGQGPKLLIQFQNNGVVDDSQLPKDRFSAERLKGVDSTLKIQPAKLEDSAVYLCASSLLAGPYEQYFGPGTRLTVT.

As concerns this clone: The read terminates 3 residues ahead of where the CDR3 ends, so the germline J gene completes it. This chain uses TRBV10-3 with TRBJ1-1; D not resolved. Trimming cost V 0 bases and J 6 bases, with 5 bases left between them. The CDR3 contains 12 residues. Germline lookup yields CDR1 ENHRY and CDR2 SYGVKD. Here the CDR3 reads CAISESYSEAFF. CDR3 bases read: TGTGCCATCAGTGAGTCCTATTCTGAA.

Notes on this clone: The read falls 3 residues short of the CDR3 end, and the missing part is taken from the germline J gene. V usage is TRBV6-1 and J usage is TRBJ2-5; D is ambiguous. The V end lost 4 bases, the J end lost 7 bases, and 7 bases lay between the germline ends. This CDR3 region has 11 residues. Germline V gene data show CDR1 as MNHNS and CDR2 as SASEGT. The CDR3 is CASSGRATQYF. Partial CDR3 DNA: TGTGCCAGCAGTGGTAGGGCGACC.

Of note for this clone: From the germline J gene comes the end of the CDR3, since the read stops 3 residues before it. This chain connects TRBV30 to TRBJ1-1; TRBD1 is a possible D gene (5 bases). The germline V gene encodes CDR1 GTSNPN and CDR2 SVGIG (reference sequence). Trimming took 7 bases from V and 4 from J, leaving 13 bases between them. The CDR3 length is 12 residues. CDR3 bases read: TGTGCCTTGTTTCCAAGGGGCACTGAA. This codes for CALFPRGTE. The whole CDR3 protein is CALFPRGTEAFF.

Concerning this clone itself: Sequencing ends 3 residues short of the CDR3 end; the germline J gene provides the rest. This chain joins TRBV20-1 and TRBJ2-2; TRBD2 matches 9 bases. Germline V CDR1 and CDR2: DFQATT, SNEGSKA (reference sequence). With 5 bases clipped from V and 1 base from J, the junction kept 5 bases outside the gene matches. This CDR3 region has 15 residues. The covered CDR3 bases are TGCAGTGCTCTCTTAGCGGGGGTGAACACCGGGGAG. Amino acid sequence: CSALLAGVNTGE. The entire CDR3 protein is CSALLAGVNTGELFF.

CDR3 DNA (partial): TGTGCCAGCAGGGGGCTAGGAAACACC. It encodes CASRGLGNT. In full, the CDR3 reads CASRGLGNTIYF. The chain joins TRBV2 to TRBJ1-3, with D maybe TRBD1 (5 bases). The DNA ends 3 residues before the CDR3 does, and the rest of the CDR3 is filled in from the germline J gene. Germline V lookup: CDR1 SNHLY, CDR2 FYNNEI. The germline V and J ends were trimmed by 6 bases and 4 bases, with 7 bases remaining between them. The CDR3 covers 12 residues. Full variable domain (rest looked up from reference TRBV2 and TRBJ1-3): EPEVTQTPSHQVTQMGQEVILRCVPISNHLYFYWYRQILGQKVEFLVSFYNNEISEKSEIFDDQFSVERPDGSNFTLKIRSTKLEDSAMYFCASRGLGNTIYFGEGSWLTVV.

In the case of this clone: The read finishes 3 residues shy of the CDR3 end, and the germline J gene is used to complete it. This chain links TRBV30 with TRBJ2-7, with TRBD2 matching 10 bases. This CDR3 is 15 amino acids long. Trimming cost V 0 bases and J 6 bases; bases outside gene matches: 8. Germline loops: CDR1 GTSNPN, CDR2 SVGIG (reference sequence). CDR3 residues: CAWSVVGSGRFEQYF. The covered CDR3 bases are TGTGCCTGGAGTGTAGTTGGTAGCGGGAGGTTCGAG.

Notes on this clone: The read falls 3 residues short of the CDR3 end, and the missing part is taken from the germline J gene. The J gene is TRBJ2-5, the V gene TRBV18; D might be TRBD1 (5 bases). Trimming cost V 3 bases and J 4 bases, with 18 bases left between them. Germline V gene sequence: CDR1 KGHSH, CDR2 LQKENI. The CDR3 is made up of 16 amino acids. The CDR3 here is CASSPTRGHLTETQYF. CDR3 bases read: TGTGCCAGCTCACCCACCCGTGGACACCTTACAGAGACC.

On this clone itself: The read is 3 residues too short to cover the CDR3 end, so that end is filled in from the germline J gene. The V gene is TRBV19, the J gene TRBJ1-3; D gene ambiguous. The length of the CDR3 is 14 residues. The V end lost 3 bases, the J end lost 0 bases, and 6 bases lay between the germline ends. Germline CDR1 reads LNHDA; CDR2 reads SQIVND (reference sequence). CDR3 DNA (partial): TGTGCCAGTAGTATCTCAGTCTCTGGAAACACC. It specifies CASSISVSGNT. In full, the CDR3 is CASSISVSGNTIYF.

To note about this clone: The observed sequence ends 3 residues before the CDR3 terminus, with the missing tail filled in from the germline J gene. This rearrangement joins TRBV11-2 to TRBJ1-2, with D maybe TRBD1 (5 bases). This CDR3 region has 13 residues. Germline CDR1 reads SGHAT; CDR2 reads FQNNGV. Trimming stripped 0 bases from V and 7 bases from J, with 9 bases between. CDR3 residues: CASSLDRGSGYTF. The sequenced CDR3 bases are TGTGCCAGCAGCTTAGATAGGGGCTCTGGC.

In the case of this clone: The read terminates 3 residues ahead of where the CDR3 ends, so the germline J gene completes it. V gene TRBV5-1 combines with J gene TRBJ2-7, with TRBD1 as a possible D gene (6 bases). Germline CDR1 and CDR2: SGHRS and YFSETQ. V was cut by 0 bases and J by 3 bases, with 10 bases left in between. The CDR3 loop spans 14 amino acids. CDR3: CASSLDRENYEQYF. Partial CDR3 DNA: TGCGCCAGCAGCTTGGACAGGGAGAACTACGAG.

To note about this clone: The sequenced fragment ends 3 residues before the CDR3 boundary, so the rest is inferred from the germline J gene. The V gene is TRBV28, the J gene TRBJ1-2; D is unclear. Trimming pared 4 bases from V and 0 bases from J, leaving 15 bases between. The CDR3 covers 16 residues. Germline loops: CDR1 MDHEN, CDR2 SYDVKM. The chain's CDR3 is CASSSAQGSTNYGYTF. The CDR3 bases that were read are TGTGCCAGCAGTTCTGCACAAGGCTCGACTAACTATGGC.

Details on this clone: The sequenced fragment ends 3 residues before the CDR3 boundary, so the rest is inferred from the germline J gene. J is TRBJ1-6 and V is TRBV5-1, with a possible D match to TRBD1 (5 bases). Per germline, CDR1 SGHRS and CDR2 YFSETQ. The CDR3 totals 17 residues. Between the trimmed V and J ends, which lost 4 bases and 7 bases, there was a span of 21 bases. The CDR3 sequence is CASSLGAGSLLNSPLHF. The DNA read from the CDR3 is TGCGCCAGCAGCCTTGGGGCAGGGTCCCTCCTCAATTCACCC.

Points on this clone: The read halts 3 residues ahead of the CDR3 end, with the missing end drawn from the germline J gene. This chain uses TRBV5-4 with TRBJ1-6, with a weak D call TRBD1 (6 bases). With 2 bases removed from V and 9 bases from J, the gap between germline ends came to 18 bases. The germline V gene has CDR1 SGHNT and CDR2 YYREEE (reference sequence). CDR3 size: 16 residues. Partial CDR3 DNA: TGTGCCAGCAGCTTAGGGGGGGGCCTGGCAACTTCACCC. It translates to CASSLGGGLATSP. The CDR3 as a whole reads CASSLGGGLATSPLHF.

About this clone: The CDR3 end falls 3 residues outside the read, so it is completed with the germline J gene. The chain links TRBV30 to TRBJ2-7; 10 positions match TRBD2. V lost 1 base to trimming and J lost 6 bases; unmatched junction nucleotides: 3. The CDR3 sequence is 13 residues long. Germline CDR1 and CDR2: GTSNPN and SVGIG (reference sequence). The part of the CDR3 DNA that was read is TGTGCCTGGAGTGCTAGCGGGAGTGGCGAG. This codes for CAWSASGSGE. The CDR3 reads in full as CAWSASGSGEQYF.

As to this clone: The read ends 3 residues early relative to the CDR3; the germline J gene fills the gap. The V and J genes are TRBV5-1 and TRBJ1-5; TRBD1 matches 7 bases. Looked up from germline, CDR1 is SGHRS and CDR2 is YFSETQ. This CDR3 is 14 amino acids long. V trimming: 1 base; J trimming: 8 bases; junction bases outside the gene matches: 6. The CDR3 DNA, read in part, is TGCGCCAGCAGCTTGACAGGGGCCGGGGAGCCC. It specifies CASSLTGAGEP. The whole CDR3 is CASSLTGAGEPQHF. Supplemented by reference TRBV5-1 and TRBJ1-5, the full variable domain reads KAGVTQTPRYLIKTRGQQVTLSCSPISGHRSVSWYQQTPGQGLQFLFEYFSETQRNKGNFPGRFSGRQFSNSRSEMNVSTLELGDSALYLCASSLTGAGEPQHFGDGTRLSIL.

Partial CDR3 DNA: TGTGCCAGCCTTCTTAGGACAGGGGGGACCGGGGAG. Translating it yields CASLLRTGGTGE. The full CDR3 protein reads CASLLRTGGTGELFF. The V call is TRBV2, the J call TRBJ2-2, with 10 bases matching TRBD1. The DNA ends 3 residues before the CDR3 does, and the rest of the CDR3 is filled in from the germline J gene. The V gene end was trimmed by 8 bases and the J gene end by 5 bases; junction bases not matched to a gene: 8. CDR1 and CDR2 (germline): SNHLY, FYNNEI. CDR3 length: 15 residues. The full variable domain, in which reference TRBV2 and TRBJ2-2 provide the parts outside the CDR3, is EPEVTQTPSHQVTQMGQEVILRCVPISNHLYFYWYRQILGQKVEFLVSFYNNEISEKSEIFDDQFSVERPDGSNFTLKIRSTKLEDSAMYFCASLLRTGGTGELFFGEGSRLTVL.

In regard to this clone: The read halts 3 residues ahead of the CDR3 end, with the missing end drawn from the germline J gene. This sequence joins TRBV19 and TRBJ2-1, with D possibly TRBD1 on 6 matching bases. Germline V gene sequence: CDR1 LNHDA, CDR2 SQIVND (reference sequence). Trimming left V 4 bases short and J 0 bases short, with 10 bases between. The CDR3 contains 15 residues. The CDR3 DNA, read in part, is TGTGCCAGTAGTAGTCGACAGGTCTCCTACAATGAG. The encoded protein is CASSSRQVSYNE. The complete CDR3 reads CASSSRQVSYNEQFF.

Points on this clone: Coverage ceases 3 residues before the CDR3 finishes, and the germline J gene fills in the end. The chain combines TRBV5-4 with TRBJ2-3; 10 bases align to TRBD2. This CDR3 has 16 amino acids. Per germline, CDR1 SGHNT and CDR2 YYREEE (reference sequence). The trim removed 4 bases at V and 6 bases at J, leaving 11 bases unmatched. The CDR3 reads CASSDISGGARDTQYF. The CDR3 bases that were read are TGTGCCAGCAGCGATATAAGCGGGGGGGCCCGTGATACG.

This CDR3 reads CASSTGGGYTF. The covered CDR3 bases are TGTGCCAGCAGTACCGGGGGAGGC. The rearrangement links TRBV2 to TRBJ1-2; weak D call: TRBD1 (5 bases). The read finishes 3 residues shy of the CDR3 end, and the germline J gene is used to complete it. Germline values: CDR1 SNHLY, CDR2 FYNNEI. CDR3 length: 11 amino acids. The variable domain in full, with the rest retrieved from reference TRBV2 and TRBJ1-2, is EPEVTQTPSHQVTQMGQEVILRCVPISNHLYFYWYRQILGQKVEFLVSFYNNEISEKSEIFDDQFSVERPDGSNFTLKIRSTKLEDSAMYFCASSTGGGYTFGSGTRLTVV.

Details on this clone: Sequencing ends 3 residues short of the CDR3 end; the germline J gene provides the rest. The chain couples TRBV4-2 to TRBJ1-4, with D perhaps TRBD1 (6 bases). This CDR3 has 20 residues. Germline lookup yields CDR1 LGHNA and CDR2 YNFKEQ. The V gene lost 3 bases and the J gene lost 0 bases, with 23 bases spanning the gap. The CDR3 reads CASSHKTQGRFPATNEKLFF. The CDR3 DNA, read in part, is TGTGCCAGCAGCCACAAAACTCAGGGGCGCTTTCCCGCAACTAATGAAAAA.

The sequenced part of the CDR3 DNA is TGTGCCTGGAGTGTAACGCAGGGCCACACTGAA. Protein product: CAWSVTQGHTE. The complete CDR3 reads CAWSVTQGHTEAFF. The J gene is TRBJ1-1, the V gene TRBV30, with D possibly TRBD1 on 5 matching bases. The read finishes 3 residues shy of the CDR3 end, and the germline J gene is used to complete it. Deletions cut 0 bases from V and 3 bases from J, with 11 bases between. Germline V gene data show CDR1 as GTSNPN and CDR2 as SVGIG (reference sequence). The CDR3 has 14 amino acids.

With regard to this clone: The observed sequence ends 3 residues before the CDR3 terminus, with the missing tail filled in from the germline J gene. V usage is TRBV7-9 and J usage is TRBJ1-2; D not certain. From germline, CDR1 is SEHNR and CDR2 FQNEAQ (reference sequence). V was cut by 4 bases and J by 4 bases, with 4 bases left in between. This CDR3 contains 11 residues. The CDR3 DNA, read in part, is TGTGCCAGCAGCTCCCGCTATGGC. Encoded protein: CASSSRYG. The full CDR3 protein is CASSSRYGYTF.

In regard to this clone: The read halts 3 residues ahead of the CDR3 end, with the missing end drawn from the germline J gene. The chain links TRBV30 to TRBJ2-7; 9 bases are shared with TRBD2. This CDR3 has 12 residues. The ends lost 7 bases at V and 4 bases at J; junction bases unmatched: 5. Germline CDR1 GTSNPN, CDR2 SVGIG (reference sequence). The sequenced part of the CDR3 DNA is TGTGCCTATGGACTAGCGCGATACGAG. Its translation: CAYGLARYE. The entire CDR3 is CAYGLARYEQYF. Together with reference TRBV30 and TRBJ2-7, the CDR3 gives the full variable domain: SQTIHQWPATLVQPVGSPLSLECTVEGTSNPNLYWYRQAAGRGLQLLFYSVGIGQISSEVPQNLSASRPQDRQFILSSKKLLLSDSGFYLCAYGLARYEQYFGPGTRLTVT.